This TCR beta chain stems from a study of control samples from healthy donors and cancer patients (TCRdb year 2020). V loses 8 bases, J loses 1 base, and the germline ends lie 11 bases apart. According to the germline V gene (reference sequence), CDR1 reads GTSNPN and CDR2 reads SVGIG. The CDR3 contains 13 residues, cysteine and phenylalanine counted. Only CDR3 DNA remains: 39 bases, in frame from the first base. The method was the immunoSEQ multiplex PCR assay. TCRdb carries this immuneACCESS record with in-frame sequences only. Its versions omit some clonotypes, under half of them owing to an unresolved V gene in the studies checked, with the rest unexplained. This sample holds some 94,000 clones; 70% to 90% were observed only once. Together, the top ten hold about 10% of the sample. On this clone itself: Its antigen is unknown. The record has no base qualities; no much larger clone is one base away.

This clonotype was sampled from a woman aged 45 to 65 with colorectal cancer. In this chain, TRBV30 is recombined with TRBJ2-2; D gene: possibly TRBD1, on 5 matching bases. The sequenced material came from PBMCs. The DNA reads TGTGCCGCACCAGGGCTGAACACCGGGGAGCTGTTTTTT. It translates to CAAPGLNTGELFF.